This record looks at one T cell receptor (beta chain) sequence and its context. This clone's antigen is unknown. Per-base qualities were not stored, and no clone one base away is much larger. Looking up the germline V gene (reference sequence) yields CDR1 LNHDA and CDR2 SQIVND. The CDR3, from cysteine to phenylalanine, totals 14 residues. Of all the DNA, just the CDR3 is kept, 42 bases in frame from base 1. V and J are trimmed by 1 base and 7 bases, and the gene matches miss 6 bases of the junction. TCRbeta CDR3 regions were amplified from genomic DNA using the immunoSEQ Assay, a bias-controlled multiplex PCR. Concerning the study's data processing: The number of nucleated cells in each sample was estimated from the amplification of reference gene primers within the assay. To quantify the absolute abundance of each unique TCRbeta CDR3 rearrangement, sequence reads were collapsed and filtered. For each sample, productive Simpson clonality was calculated as the square root of Simpson's diversity index over productive rearrangements. TCRdb re-hosts the immuneACCESS table, in-frame sequences only. Its copies lack some clones; in the studies checked, an unresolved V gene accounts for under half of them, and the cause for the rest is not known. Clonal size and the V and J genes are those of that table, whereas D and trimming came from the DNA. The sample profile shows about 160,000 clones; roughly 84% of them were found once. The ten largest clones capture 1% to 1.2% of the sample.

These data originate in a study of blood T cell repertoires in COVID-19 (dated by TCRdb to 2018 to 2021). In the study overall: The collaborator samples originated in the United States, Italy and Spain and spanned the acute and convalescent phases of COVID-19. HLA class I and class II types, where available, came from metadata supplied by the sample provider rather than from assay-based typing. A de-identified subject ID, COVID-19 status, age in years and sex were almost always included in the sample metadata. Samples were obtained from the ongoing ImmuneRACE study (first 160 participants) and from about 1,300 subjects provided by 6 global collaborators. The material from the prospective study consisted of cDNA or gDNA derived from T cells, B-cell-depleted T cells, or PBMCs. Deeply sampled blood TCRbeta repertoires from subjects exposed to, actively infected with, or recovered from COVID-19 were included in the dataset. The repertoires were released in a freely available public database intended as a resource for research on the immune response to SARS-CoV-2. Overall study outcomes, separate from this receptor: The amount of clinical and demographic metadata varied by source and participant and was provided uncurated.

Whole blood was collected in K2EDTA tubes by collaborating institutions according to the institutions' own protocols. Collaborator samples were shipped for TCRbeta analysis as frozen whole blood, isolated PBMCs, or DNA extracted from either sample type. This receptor was identified in a man aged 35 to 55 with acute or convalescent COVID-19. The chain uses TRBV19 and TRBJ2-7, with 8 bases matching TRBD1. Sequenced material: peripheral blood. The nucleotide sequence reads as follows: TGTGCCAGTAGTATAGGGACAGGGCCGGGGGAGCAGTACTTC. This sequence encodes CASSIGTGPGEQYF.